Presented here are 15 T cell receptor beta chains from one specimen sequenced in a study of blood T cell repertoires in COVID-19. Sequenced by immunoSEQ multiplex PCR; TCRdb stores in-frame clones only, minus some. Among 250,000 to 300,000 clones listed, 85% were seen once. Sequencing was done on a sample of PBMCs or T cells enriched from blood (not recorded which). The receptors here all came from a woman between 50 and 59 years old who had been exposed to COVID-19.

This sequence joins TRBV28 and TRBJ2-1, with a weak D call TRBD1 (5 bases). Germline values: CDR1 MDHEN, CDR2 SYDVKM. Trimming left V 8 bases short and J 6 bases short, with 17 bases between. The length of the CDR3 is 14 residues. The CDR3 nucleotides read TGTGCCAGCTTACCCCCCGGCAGGGTCAATGAGCAGTTCTTC. Protein: CASLPPGRVNEQFF.

The rearrangement links TRBV15 to TRBJ1-4, with D perhaps TRBD1 (5 bases). This CDR3 region has 14 residues. Looked up from germline, CDR1 is LNHNV and CDR2 is YYDKDF (reference sequence). Trimming removed 5 bases at V and 6 bases at J, with 13 bases between. This CDR3 reads CATSLTVSDEKLFF. The CDR3 coding sequence is TGTGCCACCAGCTTGACAGTCTCAGATGAAAAACTGTTTTTT.

The V and J genes are TRBV18 and TRBJ2-5; TRBD2 might be the D (6 bases). V lost 3 bases, J lost 5 bases, and 10 bases lay in between. This CDR3 is built from 13 residues. The germline gives CDR1 KGHSH, CDR2 LQKENI. Here the CDR3 DNA reads TGTGCCAGCTCACCGGTAGGAGGGGAGACCCAGTACTTC. As protein: CASSPVGGETQYF.

V is TRBV29-1 and J is TRBJ1-2; D gene uncertain. The ends were cut back, 4 bases at V and 8 bases at J, with 14 bases in the middle. CDR3 size: 12 residues. Germline values: CDR1 SQVTM, CDR2 ANQGSEA. The CDR3 nucleotides read TGCAGCGTTGGGAGCTCTTTGGAAGGCTACACCTTC. It yields the protein CSVGSSLEGYTF.

The chain carries TRBV28 and TRBJ1-2; 9 nucleotides match TRBD1. The CDR3 spans 13 residues. Trimming took 6 bases from V and 4 from J; bases not matched to a gene: 3. Germline V gene sequence: CDR1 MDHEN, CDR2 SYDVKM. As DNA, the CDR3 is TGTGCCAGCAGGACAGGGGGTGCCTATGGCTACACCTTC. Residues: CASRTGGAYGYTF.

The V call is TRBV5-1, the J call TRBJ2-7; D not certain. V shed 2 bases and J shed 3 bases, with 9 bases lying between them. Germline values: CDR1 SGHRS, CDR2 YFSETQ. The CDR3 totals 13 residues. As DNA, the CDR3 is TGCGCCAGCAGCTTTGACAACCTCTACGAGCAGTACTTC. This translates into CASSFDNLYEQYF.

The J gene is TRBJ1-1, the V gene TRBV19, with D perhaps matching TRBD1 (6 bases). The V gene's germline CDR1 is LNHDA and CDR2 SQIVND (reference sequence). The CDR3 is 12 amino acids. Trimming took 10 bases from V and 4 from J, leaving 13 bases between them. Here the CDR3 DNA reads TGTGCCACTCAGGGGACCGGCACTGAAGCTTTCTTT. It encodes CATQGTGTEAFF.

The genes are TRBV10-3 and TRBJ1-2; no clear D. The CDR3 has 13 amino acids. Trimming left V 2 bases short and J 7 bases short, with 11 bases between. The V gene's germline CDR1 is ENHRY and CDR2 SYGVKD. The CDR3 spells CAISESPGSGYTF. CDR3 in DNA: TGTGCCATCAGTGAGAGTCCGGGAAGTGGCTACACCTTC.

The chain joins TRBV2 to TRBJ2-2; maybe TRBD2 (5 bases). With 4 bases removed from V and 4 bases from J, the gap between germline ends came to 10 bases. Germline values: CDR1 SNHLY, CDR2 FYNNEI. The CDR3 spans 14 residues. The CDR3: CASSGLALTGELFF. Here the CDR3 DNA reads TGTGCCAGCAGTGGCCTAGCCCTCACCGGGGAGCTGTTTTTT.

The rearrangement uses TRBV6-4 and TRBJ1-1, with no clear D. With 8 bases removed from V and 7 bases from J, the gap between germline ends came to 8 bases. The CDR3 is 10 residues long. Per the germline V gene, CDR1 is MRHNA and CDR2 is SNTAGT. In DNA, the CDR3 is TGTGCCAGCTCCGGGGATGAAGCTTTCTTT. This sequence encodes CASSGDEAFF.

CDR3 amino acids: CASRPQGSSYNEQFF. The DNA of the CDR3 is TGTGCCAGCAGGCCTCAGGGTAGCTCCTACAATGAGCAGTTCTTC. V and J are TRBV7-2 and TRBJ2-1; D may be TRBD1 (5 bases). The length of the CDR3 is 15 residues. V dropped 6 bases and J dropped 0 bases, with 12 bases sitting between them. Per germline, CDR1 SGHTA and CDR2 FQGNSA. The entire variable domain, with the rest obtained from reference TRBV7-2 and TRBJ2-1, is as follows: GAGVSQSPSNKVTEKGKDVELRCDPISGHTALYWYRQSLGQGLEFLIYFQGNSAPDKSGLPSDRFSAERTGGSVSTLTIQRTQQEDSAVYLCASRPQGSSYNEQFFGPGTRLTVL.

This clone was detected only once. DNA of the CDR3: TGTGCCAGCAGTTTGAACGGGTTTCAGCCCCAGCATTTT. This sequence encodes CASSLNGFQPQHF. The chain recombines TRBV27 with TRBJ1-5; D call uncertain. V lost 3 bases and J lost 6, with 9 bases in between. This CDR3 comprises 13 residues. Germline values: CDR1 MNHEY, CDR2 SMNVEV (reference sequence).

The rearrangement links TRBV7-2 to TRBJ1-4; 8 positions match TRBD1. Per the germline V gene, CDR1 is SGHTA and CDR2 is FQGNSA. The CDR3 runs 15 residues. V shed 1 base and J 10 bases; nucleotides not matched to a gene: 8. The CDR3: CASSLVGTGETKLFF. The CDR3 DNA reads TGTGCCAGCAGCTTAGTAGGGACAGGAGAGACAAAACTGTTTTTT.

This chain links TRBV7-2 with TRBJ1-1; the D gene is possibly TRBD1 (5 bases). The CDR3 is 17 amino acids. The germline CDR1 and CDR2 sequences are SGHTA and FQGNSA. V was trimmed by 5 bases and J by 0 bases, leaving 19 bases between them. For the CDR3, the DNA is TGTGCCAGCAGCCCCCTCGGGACTGCCGGAATGAACACTGAAGCTTTCTTT. The encoded protein is CASSPLGTAGMNTEAFF.

The genes are TRBV7-2 and TRBJ1-3; D is undetermined. The CDR3 length is 15 residues. The V gene lost 5 bases and the J gene lost 0 bases, with 11 bases spanning the gap. From germline, CDR1 is SGHTA and CDR2 FQGNSA. CDR3 coding DNA: TGTGCCAGCAGCCCCACTTCTTTCTCTGGAAACACCATATATTTT. Translated, it gives CASSPTSFSGNTIYF.